Presented here are 7 T cell receptor beta chains from one specimen sequenced in a study of regulatory T cells in long-lasting Graves disease. CDR3-region Arm-PCR and iRepertoire HTBI primers produced the TCR beta libraries. From the multiplex PCR reads, TCRdb called clonotypes with MiXCR, one entry per CDR3 protein. The sample yields more than 450,000 distinct CDR3 sequences, 15% to 20% seen once. Time point specified: newly diagnosed GD, antithyroid drugs for less than 3 months. PBMC-extracted RNA yielded the TCR library. The sample was also reused in another study, on T cells in Graves' hyperthyroidism and ophthalmopathy.

This material consisted of peripheral blood mononuclear cells (PBMCs), taken at new diagnosis, from a patient treated with antithyroid drugs. The receptors were sampled from a middle-aged man with Graves disease.

This clonotype was seen at least ten times. This chain connects TRBV6-2 or TRBV6-3 to TRBJ2-5; 14 nucleotides agree with TRBD2. The germline V gene encodes CDR1 MNHEY and CDR2 SVGEGT. The CDR3 has 14 residues. With V trimmed by 11 bases and J by 4 bases, 6 bases remained unmatched. The CDR3 loop is CAGGTSGRGETQYF. CDR3 coding DNA: TGTGCCGGAGGGACTAGCGGGAGAGGAGAGACCCAGTACTTC.

A few counts support this clonotype. This chain links TRBV11-2 with TRBJ2-1; D possibly matches TRBD1 or TRBD2 (7 bases each). The V and J ends lost 3 bases and 6 bases respectively, with 21 bases between them. This CDR3 contains 17 residues. Germline V gives CDR1 SGHAT, CDR2 FQNNGV. Written as DNA, the CDR3 is TGTGCCAGCAGCTTGACTCGACAGGGAGGGTTTTCCAATGAGCAGTTCTTC. Translating gives CASSLTRQGGFSNEQFF.

This clonotype was detected many times. The V call is TRBV12-3 or TRBV12-4, the J call TRBJ2-5; D unresolved. CDR3 length: 15 amino acids. V gave up 2 bases and J gave up 1 base, with 11 bases separating them. The CDR3 sequence is CASSLLVSRQETQYF. DNA for the CDR3: TGTGCCAGCAGTTTATTGGTTAGCCGCCAAGAGACCCAGTACTTC.

This clonotype came up many times. V gene TRBV11-1 combines with J gene TRBJ2-2, with 7 positions matching TRBD2. The length of the CDR3 is 17 residues. CDR1 SGHAT and CDR2 FQDESV come from the germline V gene (reference sequence). The junction had 10 bases not matched to a gene; V was cut back by 1 base and J by 5 bases. Here the CDR3 reads CASSLDYRDYRTGELFF. CDR3 sequence (DNA): TGTGCCAGCAGCTTAGATTACCGGGACTACAGAACCGGGGAGCTGTTTTTT.

The chain is built from TRBV5-1 and TRBJ2-2; D remains ambiguous. V was cut by 0 bases and J by 4 bases, with 7 bases left in between. The CDR3 runs 14 residues. CDR1 and CDR2 (germline): SGHRS, YFSETQ. The CDR3 DNA follows: TGCGCCAGCAGCTTGGCCGAGCTCACCGGGGAGCTGTTTTTT. Protein product: CASSLAELTGELFF.

This clonotype was seen only a few times. V is TRBV7-8 and J is TRBJ2-5; D is uncertain. The CDR3 consists of 14 residues. V lost 2 bases and J lost 4, with 11 bases in between. Germline V gene sequence: CDR1 SGHVS, CDR2 FQNEAQ. This CDR3 reads CASSLKAKRETQYF. The CDR3 region has the DNA TGTGCCAGCAGCTTAAAAGCGAAGAGAGAGACCCAGTACTTC.

A note on this clonotype: A clone one base away is much larger, so this may be a read error. V and J are TRBV29-1 and TRBJ2-5, with 10 bases matching TRBD2. The germline CDR1 and CDR2 sequences are SQVTM and ANQGSEA. V shed 6 bases and J 11 bases; nucleotides not matched to a gene: 24. The CDR3 consists of 17 residues. CDR3 region: CSVHGLAVTASYNEQYF. The DNA of the CDR3 is TGCAGCGTCCATGGACTAGCGGTAACGGCCTCCTACAATGAGCAGTACTTC.